A selection of T cell receptor beta chains follows, all from one sample in a study of long-term antiretroviral therapy in people with HIV. TCRdb's copy holds only in-frame clones and misses some; the assay was immunoSEQ multiplex PCR. The profile shows just over 35,000 clones, approximately 80% of them singletons. The sequencing used unsorted PBMCs, collected 0.6 years after starting antiretroviral therapy. The receptors come from a man younger than 30 with HIV. Each CDR3 is given with its conserved first and last residue. A D gene is named only where the DNA matches it firmly. Size values are once, few and many counts, or a class for expanded clones, and some rows have none.

>NA|NA|TRBV7-2|TRBJ1-2
CASSLAGEDYGYTF
TGTGCCAGCAGCTTAGCAGGGGAGGACTATGGCTACACCTTC
>NA|NA|TRBV28|TRBJ1-5
CASSLFRVGNQPQHF
TGTGCCAGCAGTTTGTTTAGGGTTGGCAATCAGCCCCAGCATTTT
>TRBD2|NA|TRBV29-1|TRBJ2-7
CSVGQLAGEEEQYF
TGCAGCGTTGGTCAACTAGCGGGAGAGGAGGAACAGTACTTC
>NA|NA|TRBV25-1|TRBJ1-2
CASSVSGASYGYTF
TGTGCCAGCAGTGTTTCGGGGGCTTCCTATGGCTACACCTTC
>NA|NA|TRBV27|TRBJ2-7
CASSLFPGTYEQYF
TGTGCCAGCAGTTTATTTCCGGGAACCTACGAGCAGTACTTC
>TRBD1|NA|TRBV19|TRBJ2-6
CASSIGTDGANVLTF
TGTGCCAGTAGTATCGGGACAGATGGGGCCAACGTCCTGACTTTC
>NA|NA|TRBV10-3|TRBJ1-5
CAISESGGNRNQPQHF
TGTGCCATCAGTGAGTCCGGCGGGAATCGCAATCAGCCCCAGCATTTT
>NA|NA|TRBV4-3|TRBJ2-5
CASSHSSGAQETQYF
TGCGCCAGCAGCCATTCCAGCGGAGCCCAAGAGACCCAGTACTTC
>TRBD1|few|TRBV19|TRBJ1-5
CASSNRDRWTLDSNQPQHF
TGTGCCAGTAGTAACCGGGACAGGTGGACCCTTGACAGCAATCAGCCCCAGCATTTT
>NA|NA|TRBV7-8|TRBJ2-7
CASSFSDGRDEQYF
TGTGCCAGCAGCTTTAGTGACGGGCGGGACGAGCAGTACTTC
>NA|NA|TRBV21-1|TRBJ2-7
CASSKDCRETRGRSYEQYF
TGTGCCAGCAGCAAAGATTGTAGGGAGACGCGGGGTAGATCCTACGAGCAGTACTTC
>NA|NA|TRBV7-2|TRBJ1-5
CASSLATDSNQPQHF
TGTGCCAGCAGCTTAGCCACCGATAGCAATCAGCCCCAGCATTTT
>NA|NA|TRBV4-3|TRBJ2-7
CASSQPGSYEQYF
TGCGCCAGCAGCCAACCTGGCTCCTACGAGCAGTACTTC
>TRBD2|NA|TRBV4-3|TRBJ2-3
CASSQGASGLDTQYF
TGCGCCAGCAGCCAAGGGGCTAGCGGCCTAGATACGCAGTATTTT
>TRBD1|NA|TRBV5-6|TRBJ2-3
CASSSNWGQGANTQYF
TGTGCCAGCAGCTCGAATTGGGGACAGGGGGCAAATACGCAGTATTTT
>NA|NA|TRBV28|TRBJ2-5
CASSSSLVETQYF
TGTGCCAGCAGTTCCTCTTTGGTTGAGACCCAGTACTTC
>NA|once|TRBV18|TRBJ1-1
CASSPLRENTEAFF
TGTGCCAGCTCACCACTCCGGGAGAACACTGAAGCTTTCTTT
>NA|NA|TRBV5-1|TRBJ2-3
CASSLGSDTQYF
TGCGCCAGCAGCTTGGGGTCAGATACGCAGTATTTT
>NA|NA|TRBV27|TRBJ2-7
CASSLSGNYEQYF
TGTGCCAGCAGTTTATCTGGGAACTACGAGCAGTACTTC
>NA|NA|TRBV7-2|TRBJ2-3
CASSPLPSTDTQYF
TGTGCCAGCAGCCCCCTCCCTAGCACAGATACGCAGTATTTT
>NA|NA|TRBV11-2|TRBJ2-3
CASYLGTHTDTQYF
TGTGCCAGCTATCTCGGGACTCACACAGATACGCAGTATTTT
>TRBD1|NA|TRBV6-6|TRBJ1-1
CASDYRGNTEAFF
TGTGCCAGCGACTACAGGGGGAACACTGAAGCTTTCTTT